The entry that follows covers one T cell receptor (beta chain) sequence. V trimming: 7 bases; J trimming: 4 bases; junction bases outside the gene matches: 8. Germline CDR1 reads SNHLY; CDR2 reads FYNNEI. The CDR3 is 15 amino acids. The data were taken from a study of blood T cell repertoires in COVID-19. Study summary: There were acute and convalescent COVID-19 samples, and they came from the United States, Italy and Spain.

How the authors handled the data: It was from reference gene primer amplification that nucleated cell counts were estimated. Only in-frame clones appear in the TCRdb table, and some are missing; sequencing was by immunoSEQ multiplex PCR. V and J calls and clone size are given by that table; D and trimming were obtained from the DNA. The sample records around 100,000 clones, approximately 88% being singletons. Input material: peripheral blood. The genes are TRBV2 and TRBJ2-3; 10 bases are a match to TRBD1. The TCR sequence derives from a human donor in a cohort sampled during active COVID-19. CDR3 region: CASTGRGQGSDTQYF. For the CDR3, the DNA is TGTGCCAGCACCGGAAGGGGACAGGGGTCAGATACGCAGTATTTT.